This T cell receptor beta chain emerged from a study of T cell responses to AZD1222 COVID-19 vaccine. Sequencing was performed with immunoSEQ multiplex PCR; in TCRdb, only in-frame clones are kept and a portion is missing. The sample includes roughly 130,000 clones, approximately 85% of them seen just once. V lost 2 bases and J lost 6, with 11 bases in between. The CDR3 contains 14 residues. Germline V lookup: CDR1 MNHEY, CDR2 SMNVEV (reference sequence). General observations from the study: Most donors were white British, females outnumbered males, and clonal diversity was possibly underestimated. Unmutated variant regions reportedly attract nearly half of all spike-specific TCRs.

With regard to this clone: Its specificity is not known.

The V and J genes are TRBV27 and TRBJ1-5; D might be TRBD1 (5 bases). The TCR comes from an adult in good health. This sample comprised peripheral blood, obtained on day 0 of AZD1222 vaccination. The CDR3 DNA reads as TGTGCCAGCAGTTTAGAGGGCGGGGGTCAGCCCCAGCATTTT. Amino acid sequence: CASSLEGGGQPQHF.